This T cell receptor (beta chain) was identified during a study of shared clonotypes between healthy human individuals. Study-wide points: Against clonotypes common to all four donors, non-shared ones had lower generation probabilities.

Germline lookup yields CDR1 MDHEN and CDR2 SYDVKM. J was trimmed by 6 bases and V by 4 bases; bases with no gene match: 5. CDR3 size: 14 residues. Division of CD4+ cells produced a CD45RA+ naive subset and a CD45RA-negative memory subset. Details on this clone: The antigen is undetermined.

Assay: immunoSEQ multiplex PCR; the TCRdb copy retains only in-frame clones and omits some. The table has 2,500,000 or so clones, approximately 94% seen once. The source of this sequence is a man younger than 30 in good health. Some clones in this sample may be carry-over from other donors' samples. The sample taken for sequencing was naive CD4+ T cells from PBMCs. Subset given: CD45RA+ positively selected. The J gene is TRBJ2-7, the V gene TRBV28; 11 bases align to TRBD1. The chain's CDR3 is CASSSGTGGIEQYF. In nucleotides, the CDR3 is TGTGCCAGCAGTTCTGGGACAGGGGGGATCGAGCAGTACTTC.